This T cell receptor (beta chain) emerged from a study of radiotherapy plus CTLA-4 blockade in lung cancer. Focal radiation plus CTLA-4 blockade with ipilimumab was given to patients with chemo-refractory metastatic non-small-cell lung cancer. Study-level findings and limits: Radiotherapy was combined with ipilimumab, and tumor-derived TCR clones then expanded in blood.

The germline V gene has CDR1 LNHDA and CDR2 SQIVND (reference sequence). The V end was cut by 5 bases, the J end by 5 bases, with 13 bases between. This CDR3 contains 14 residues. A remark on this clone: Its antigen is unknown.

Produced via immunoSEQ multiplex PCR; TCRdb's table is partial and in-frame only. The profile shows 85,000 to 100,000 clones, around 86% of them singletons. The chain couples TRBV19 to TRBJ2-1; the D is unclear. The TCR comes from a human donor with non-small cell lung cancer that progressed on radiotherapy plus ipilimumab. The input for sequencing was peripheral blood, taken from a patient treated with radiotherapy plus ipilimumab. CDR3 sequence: CASSPSNVHNEQFF. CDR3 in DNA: TGTGCCAGTAGTCCTTCTAACGTACACAATGAGCAGTTCTTC.